The clone carrying this TCR beta chain was seen a single time. These data are taken from a study of blood T cell repertoires in COVID-19. The CDR3 extends over 12 amino acids. Germline CDR1 SGHRS, CDR2 YFSETQ. The V end lost 2 bases, the J end lost 4 bases, and 6 bases lay between the germline ends. Per the authors' pipeline: It was from reference gene primer amplification that nucleated cell counts were estimated. Assay used: immunoSEQ multiplex PCR; TCRdb lists only in-frame clones, some missing. The DNA gave D and trimming, while V, J and clone size come from that table. The sample records fewer than 200,000 clones, roughly 84% being singletons.

The source material was peripheral blood. This TCR derives from a man between 70 and 80 years old with active or convalescent COVID-19. The rearrangement joins TRBV5-1 to TRBJ1-2; D unresolved. The CDR3 coding sequence is TGCGCCAGCAGCTTCACAACCTATGGCTACACCTTC. Translating gives CASSFTTYGYTF. Using reference TRBV5-1 and TRBJ1-2 for the parts outside the CDR3, the full variable domain is KAGVTQTPRYLIKTRGQQVTLSCSPISGHRSVSWYQQTPGQGLQFLFEYFSETQRNKGNFPGRFSGRQFSNSRSEMNVSTLELGDSALYLCASSFTTYGYTFGSGTRLTVV.